This entry describes one TCR beta chain. As yet, its antigen is unknown. The germline V and J ends were trimmed by 5 bases and 2 bases, with 7 bases remaining between them. This CDR3 has 13 residues. Per the germline V gene, CDR1 is SGHTA and CDR2 is FQGNSA. Data came from immunoSEQ multiplex PCR; TCRdb stores just in-frame clones and leaves some out. Seen here are a few million clones, 90% to 95% observed once, and the top ten hold about 0.39%. The sample belongs to a study of shared clonotypes between healthy human individuals. For the study at large: Each donor contributed plates that comprised three CD4 naive, three CD4 memory, two CD8 naive and one CD8 memory. Study-level points and caveats: In this cohort, only blood was sampled, and tissue repertoires likely differ. Limitation of the genetic and exposure-history diversity represented came from the few donors. Among non-shared clonotypes, generation probabilities were lower than among those shared by all four donors.

What was sequenced was naive CD4+ T cells from PBMCs. Subset: CD45RA+ positively selected. The clonotype was recovered from a young man in good health. Some clones in this sample may be carry-over from other donors' samples. The chain carries TRBV7-2 and TRBJ1-3; D gene unclear. CDR3 in DNA: TGTGCCAGCAGCCCTACTACTGGAAACACCATATATTTT. It is translated as CASSPTTGNTIYF.